This record covers a single T cell receptor beta chain. Its antigen is unidentified. TCRdb's table, derived via immunoSEQ multiplex PCR, lists solely in-frame clones and lacks some. The sample lists some 1,100,000 clones, 70% to 80% occurring once. The entry originates in a study of shared clonotypes between healthy human individuals. Overall study results and limits: The diversity represented, both genetic and in exposure history, was limited by few donors. Relative to their counterparts shared across all four donors, non-shared clonotypes exhibited diminished generation probabilities.

CDR3 length: 12 amino acids. The J segment lost 12 bases and the V segment lost 0 bases, leaving 6 bases of the junction unmatched. Per the germline V gene, CDR1 is GTSNPN and CDR2 is SVGIG (reference sequence). The TCR originated in a man aged 18-30 years in good health. Some clones in this sample may be carry-over from other donors' samples. The sequenced sample was memory CD4+ T cells from PBMCs. Subset noted: CD45RA-negative fraction. The chain carries TRBV30 and TRBJ2-3; 7 positions match TRBD1. In nucleotides, the CDR3 is TGTGCCTGGAGTGTCCCGAGACAGGGTCAGTATTTT. This gives the protein CAWSVPRQGQYF.